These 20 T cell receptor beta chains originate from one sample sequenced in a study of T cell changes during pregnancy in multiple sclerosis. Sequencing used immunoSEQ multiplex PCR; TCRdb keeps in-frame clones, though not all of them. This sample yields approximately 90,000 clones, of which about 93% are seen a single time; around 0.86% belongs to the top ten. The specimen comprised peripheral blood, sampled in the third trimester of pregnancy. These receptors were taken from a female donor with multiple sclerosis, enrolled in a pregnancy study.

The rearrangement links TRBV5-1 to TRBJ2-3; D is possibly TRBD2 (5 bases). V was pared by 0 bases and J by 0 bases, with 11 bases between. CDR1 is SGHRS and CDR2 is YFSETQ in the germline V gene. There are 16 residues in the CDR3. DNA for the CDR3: TGCGCCAGCAGCTTGGGAGGGTTTACTAGCACAGATACGCAGTATTTT. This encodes CASSLGGFTSTDTQYF.

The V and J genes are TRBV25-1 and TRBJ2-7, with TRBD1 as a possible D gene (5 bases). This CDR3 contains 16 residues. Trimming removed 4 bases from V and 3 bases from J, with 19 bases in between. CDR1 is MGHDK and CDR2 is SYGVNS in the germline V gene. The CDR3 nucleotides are TGTGCCAGCAGTGGTTCCTCAGGGATTTTCTACTACGAGCAGTACTTC. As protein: CASSGSSGIFYYEQYF.

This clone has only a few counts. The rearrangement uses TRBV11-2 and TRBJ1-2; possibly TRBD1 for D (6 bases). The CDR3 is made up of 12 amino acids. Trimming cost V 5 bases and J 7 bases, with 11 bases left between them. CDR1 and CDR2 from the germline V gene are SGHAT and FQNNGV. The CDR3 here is CASSPDRIGYTF. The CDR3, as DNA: TGTGCCAGCAGCCCCGACAGGATTGGCTACACCTTC.

CDR3 in DNA: TGTGCCAGTAGTATAAGGGCAGGACTGACCTACGAGCAGTACTTC. Residues: CASSIRAGLTYEQYF. The J gene is TRBJ2-7, the V gene TRBV19; perhaps TRBD2 as D (5 bases). There are 15 residues in the CDR3. Germline lookup yields CDR1 LNHDA and CDR2 SQIVND (reference sequence). Trimming pared 2 bases from V and 2 bases from J, leaving 13 bases between.

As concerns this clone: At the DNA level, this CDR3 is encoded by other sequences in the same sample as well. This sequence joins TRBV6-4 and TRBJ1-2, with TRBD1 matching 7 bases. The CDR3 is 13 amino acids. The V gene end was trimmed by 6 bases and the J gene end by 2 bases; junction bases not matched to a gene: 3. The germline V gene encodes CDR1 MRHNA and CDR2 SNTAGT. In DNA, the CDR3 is TGTGCCAGCAGCGAGACAGGGAACTATGGCTACACCTTC. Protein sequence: CASSETGNYGYTF.

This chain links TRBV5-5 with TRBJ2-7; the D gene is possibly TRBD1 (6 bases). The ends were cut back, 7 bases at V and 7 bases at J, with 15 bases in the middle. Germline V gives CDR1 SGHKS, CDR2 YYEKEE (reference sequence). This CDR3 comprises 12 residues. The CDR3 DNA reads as TGTGCCAGCGGGACACAGGTGGGGGAGCAGTACTTC. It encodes CASGTQVGEQYF.

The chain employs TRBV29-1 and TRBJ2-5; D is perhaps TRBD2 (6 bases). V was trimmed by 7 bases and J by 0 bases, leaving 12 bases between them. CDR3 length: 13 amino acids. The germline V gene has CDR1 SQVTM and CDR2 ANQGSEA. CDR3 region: CSAEGQNQETQYF. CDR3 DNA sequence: TGCAGCGCGGAGGGTCAAAACCAAGAGACCCAGTACTTC.

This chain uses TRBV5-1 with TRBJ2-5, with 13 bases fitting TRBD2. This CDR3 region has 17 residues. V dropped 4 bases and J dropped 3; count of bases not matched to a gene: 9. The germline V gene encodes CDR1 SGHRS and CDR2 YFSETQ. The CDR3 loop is CASSPTSGRALEETQYF. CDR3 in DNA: TGCGCCAGCAGCCCCACTAGCGGGAGGGCCCTCGAAGAGACCCAGTACTTC.

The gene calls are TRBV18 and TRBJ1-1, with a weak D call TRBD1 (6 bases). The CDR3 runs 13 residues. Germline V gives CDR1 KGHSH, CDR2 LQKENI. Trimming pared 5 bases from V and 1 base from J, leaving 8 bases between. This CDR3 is CASSVTGNTEAFF. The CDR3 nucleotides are TGTGCCAGCTCAGTGACAGGGAACACTGAAGCTTTCTTT.

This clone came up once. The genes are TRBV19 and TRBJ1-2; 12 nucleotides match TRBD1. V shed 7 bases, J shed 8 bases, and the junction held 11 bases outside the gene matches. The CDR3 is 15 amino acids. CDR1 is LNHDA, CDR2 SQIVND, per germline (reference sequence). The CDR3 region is CASISRGQGAFGYTF. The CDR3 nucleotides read TGTGCCAGTATAAGTAGGGGACAGGGGGCTTTCGGCTACACCTTC. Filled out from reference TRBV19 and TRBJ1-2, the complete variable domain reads DGGITQSPKYLFRKEGQNVTLSCEQNLNHDAMYWYRQDPGQGLRLIYYSQIVNDFQKGDIAEGYSVSREKKESFPLTVTSAQKNPTAFYLCASISRGQGAFGYTFGSGTRLTVV.

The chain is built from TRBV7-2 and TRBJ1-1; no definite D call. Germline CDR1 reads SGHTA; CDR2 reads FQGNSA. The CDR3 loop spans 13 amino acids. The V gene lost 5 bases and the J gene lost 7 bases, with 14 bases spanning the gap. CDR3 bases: TGTGCCAGCAGCCCGAGAGGCGGGCTTGAAGCTTTCTTT. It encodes CASSPRGGLEAFF. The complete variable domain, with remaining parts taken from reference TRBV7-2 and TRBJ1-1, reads GAGVSQSPSNKVTEKGKDVELRCDPISGHTALYWYRQSLGQGLEFLIYFQGNSAPDKSGLPSDRFSAERTGGSVSTLTIQRTQQEDSAVYLCASSPRGGLEAFFGQGTRLTVV.

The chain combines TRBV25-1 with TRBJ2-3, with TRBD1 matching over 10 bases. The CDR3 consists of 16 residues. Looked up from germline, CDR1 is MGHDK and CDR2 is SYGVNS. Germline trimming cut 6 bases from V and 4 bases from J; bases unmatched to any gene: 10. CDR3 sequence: CASSNPGQGFPDTQYF. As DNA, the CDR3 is TGTGCCAGCAGCAATCCGGGACAGGGGTTCCCAGATACGCAGTATTTT.

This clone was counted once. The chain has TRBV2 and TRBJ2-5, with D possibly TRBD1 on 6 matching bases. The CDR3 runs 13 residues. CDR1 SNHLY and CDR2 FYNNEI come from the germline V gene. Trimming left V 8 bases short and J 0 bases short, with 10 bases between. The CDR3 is CASSRDNQETQYF. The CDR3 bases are TGTGCCAGCTCCCGGGACAACCAAGAGACCCAGTACTTC.

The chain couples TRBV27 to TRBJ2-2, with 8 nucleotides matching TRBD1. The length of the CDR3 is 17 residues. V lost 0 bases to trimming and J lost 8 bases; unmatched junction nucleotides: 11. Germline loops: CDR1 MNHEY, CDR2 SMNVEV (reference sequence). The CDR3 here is CASSLSHWTGKRGELFF. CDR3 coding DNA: TGTGCCAGCAGTTTATCTCACTGGACAGGGAAGAGGGGGGAGCTGTTTTTT.

The CDR3 DNA reads TGTGCCAGCTCACCCTACAGGGCGCGCAATGAGCAGTTCTTC. This encodes CASSPYRARNEQFF. The V and J genes are TRBV18 and TRBJ2-1; D perhaps matches TRBD1 (6 bases). V was cut by 3 bases and J by 6 bases, with 12 bases left in between. The length of the CDR3 is 14 residues. Germline lookup yields CDR1 KGHSH and CDR2 LQKENI.

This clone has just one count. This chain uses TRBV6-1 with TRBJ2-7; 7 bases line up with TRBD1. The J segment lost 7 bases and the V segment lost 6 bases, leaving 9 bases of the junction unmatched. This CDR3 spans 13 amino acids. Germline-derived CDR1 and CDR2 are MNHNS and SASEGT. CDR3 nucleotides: TGTGCCAGCAGACAGGGGTATGAGCTTGAGCAGTACTTC. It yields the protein CASRQGYELEQYF.

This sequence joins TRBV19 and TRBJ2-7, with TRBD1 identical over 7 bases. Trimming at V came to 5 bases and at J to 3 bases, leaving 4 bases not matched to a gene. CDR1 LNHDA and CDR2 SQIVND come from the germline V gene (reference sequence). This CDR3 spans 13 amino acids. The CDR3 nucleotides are TGTGCCAGTAGTCCGGGACAGCACTACGAGCAGTACTTC. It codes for CASSPGQHYEQYF.

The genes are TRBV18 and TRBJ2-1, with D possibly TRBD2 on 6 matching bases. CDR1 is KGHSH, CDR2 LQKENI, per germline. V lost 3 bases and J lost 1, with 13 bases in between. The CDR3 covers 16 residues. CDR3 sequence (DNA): TGTGCCAGCTCACCCTTCTCGGGACTGTCCTACAATGAGCAGTTCTTC. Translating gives CASSPFSGLSYNEQFF.

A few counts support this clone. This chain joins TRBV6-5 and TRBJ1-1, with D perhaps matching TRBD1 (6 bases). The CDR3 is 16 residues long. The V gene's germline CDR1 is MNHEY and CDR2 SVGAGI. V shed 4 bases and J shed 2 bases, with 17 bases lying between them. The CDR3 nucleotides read TGTGCCAGCAGTTTATCGACGGCAGGGACAAACACTGAAGCTTTCTTT. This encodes CASSLSTAGTNTEAFF.

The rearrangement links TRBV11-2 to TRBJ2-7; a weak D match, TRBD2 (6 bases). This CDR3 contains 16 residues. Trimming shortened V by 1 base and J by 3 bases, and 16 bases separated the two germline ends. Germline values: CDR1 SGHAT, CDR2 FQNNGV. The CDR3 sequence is CASSLGRRGISYEQYF. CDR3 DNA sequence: TGTGCCAGCAGCTTAGGTCGACGGGGGATAAGCTACGAGCAGTACTTC. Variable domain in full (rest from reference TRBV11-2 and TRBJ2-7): EAGVAQSPRYKIIEKRQSVAFWCNPISGHATLYWYQQILGQGPKLLIQFQNNGVVDDSQLPKDRFSAERLKGVDSTLKIQPAKLEDSAVYLCASSLGRRGISYEQYFGPGTRLTVT.